This T cell receptor (beta chain) came from a study of prognosis after radiotherapy for stage I lung cancer (dated by TCRdb to the early 2020s). With regard to the full study: Roughly 20 stage I NSCLC patients were enrolled in Nanjing, China, between 2018 and early 2019. Newly diagnosed primary stage I lung tumors occurred in around 13 patients, and oligometastatic NSCLC after surgical resection of the primary tumor occurred in four to six. All patients were considered medically inoperable, owing to comorbidities in more than 10 and refusal of surgery in several. The cohort comprised 10 to 15 men and several women with a median age of roughly 75 years, ranging from roughly 50 to 85 years. More than ten patients had adenocarcinoma and more than five had squamous cell carcinoma as the tumor histology. Image-guided IMRT or VMAT was used to deliver SBRT in 3 to 5 fractions at a biologically effective dose of at least 100 Gy. No patient received concurrent therapy alongside SBRT. About 20% of the 19 patients developed distant metastases after SBRT, at a median of approximately 7 months; the other 15 showed no significant progression. This study profiled peripheral blood TCR beta repertoires from stage I NSCLC patients before and after stereotactic body radiotherapy and linked the repertoires to distant failure. A total of around 38 blood samples from around 19 patients were sequenced, with one sample obtained before and one obtained after SBRT for each patient.

What the authors observed across the whole study: After SBRT, the number of unique TCR clones decreased (median around 10,000 before versus some 7,000 after; Wilcoxon paired P=0.011). Post-SBRT Shannon entropy and its change from baseline were lower in patients who developed distant metastases; baseline Shannon entropy was not associated with metastases. Limitations of the study included a small cohort and short follow-up, and the study findings need independent validation. No determination of tumor specificity was made for expanded TCR clones. All reported P values were unadjusted for multiple comparisons. Differences by metastasis status were reportedly seen in TRBV and TRBJ usage frequencies, involving two V genes at baseline and, after SBRT, 9 or 10 V genes and two J genes.

The TCR beta CDR3 region was amplified from genomic DNA by two rounds of multiplex PCR. In the first round of PCR, primers specific to each TRBV and TRBJ gene were used, and the primer sequences are filed in Chinese patent CN105087789A. Universal primers were used in the second PCR round. The Roche High Pure PCR Template Preparation Kit was used to extract genomic DNA from frozen PBMCs. Libraries were sequenced paired-end with 151 bp reads on an Illumina HiSeq 3000. The paper's data handling went like this. CutAdapt was used to discard raw reads that did not contain the multiplex PCR primer sequences. Using PEAR, the high-quality paired reads were merged into contigs. By aligning each contig to reference sequences, MiXCR assigned the TRB V, D and J gene segments to that contig. To remove sequencing errors, CDR3 sequences were clustered according to base quality and sequence similarity. Shannon entropy normalized by the natural log of productive TCR sequence number was used as the measure of diversity. One minus Shannon entropy divided by the natural log of the number of unique clonotypes was used as the definition of clonality. Progression-free survival cut-offs for repertoire metrics were chosen using the Youden index of ROC curves, with analyses run in R 3.5.3. The public reads were reanalyzed by TCRdb: fastp trimming at Q25, MiXCR alignment, in-frame beta chains only. Entries that share a CDR3 protein sequence are merged under the most common genes and DNA. TCRdb's processing, not the study's, gives the V and J calls here. The sample has 20,000 to 25,000 distinct CDR3 sequences on record, 30% to 45% of them singletons. The ten most abundant clones make up 62% of the sample.

All patients had node-negative disease on CT and PET/CT, and none had a history of other malignancies or had previously received chemotherapy or radiotherapy. Six milliliters of peripheral venous blood were drawn into EDTA tubes at each of two time points. Ficoll-Paque Plus density-gradient centrifugation was used to isolate PBMCs. Right after collection, samples were placed at -80 degrees C and kept there until analysis. From a lookup of the germline V gene (reference sequence), CDR1 and CDR2 are LNHDA and SQIVND. Trimming costs V 5 bases and J 4 bases, and their ends lie 14 bases apart. The CDR3, cysteine through phenylalanine, is 14 amino acids long. The sequence is cut down to CDR3 DNA, 42 bases in frame from base 1. This clonotype occurred many times. The specificity of this receptor is unknown. Base quality data are lacking; no much larger clone is found one base away.

The source material was PBMCs, sampled before or after stereotactic body radiation therapy (not recorded which). The origin of this receptor is a donor aged 50 or older with non-small cell lung cancer. Recombination connected TRBV19 to TRBJ1-1; no D gene is confidently identified. The CDR3 in this case is CASSSTMSGTEAFF. The nucleotides are TGTGCCAGTAGTTCGACCATGTCGGGCACTGAAGCTTTCTTT.